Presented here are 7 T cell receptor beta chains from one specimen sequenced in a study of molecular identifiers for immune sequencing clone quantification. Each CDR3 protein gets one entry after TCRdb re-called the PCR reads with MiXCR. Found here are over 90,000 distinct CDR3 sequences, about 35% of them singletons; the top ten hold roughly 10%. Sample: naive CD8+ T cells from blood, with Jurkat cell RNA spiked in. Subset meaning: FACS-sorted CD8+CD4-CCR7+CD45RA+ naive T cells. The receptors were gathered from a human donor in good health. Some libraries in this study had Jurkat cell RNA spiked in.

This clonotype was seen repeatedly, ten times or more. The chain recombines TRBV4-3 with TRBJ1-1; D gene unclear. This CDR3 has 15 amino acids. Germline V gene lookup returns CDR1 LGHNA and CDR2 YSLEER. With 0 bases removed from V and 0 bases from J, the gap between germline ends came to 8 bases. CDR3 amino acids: CASSQDLSLNTEAFF. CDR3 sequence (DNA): TGCGCCAGCAGCCAAGATCTGAGTCTGAACACTGAAGCTTTCTTT.

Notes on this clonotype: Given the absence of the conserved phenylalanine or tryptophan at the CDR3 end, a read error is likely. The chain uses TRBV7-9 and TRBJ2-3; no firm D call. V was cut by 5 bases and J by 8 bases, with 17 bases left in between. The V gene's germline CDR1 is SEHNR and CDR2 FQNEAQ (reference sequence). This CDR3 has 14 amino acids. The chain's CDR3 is CASSQPEYPATQYI. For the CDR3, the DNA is TGTGCCAGCAGCCAACCCGAATACCCAGCTACGCAGTATATT.

In DNA form, the CDR3 reads TGTGCAAGTCGCTTAAAAGCGGGAGGAGGAGAGACCCAGTACTTC. Translating gives CASRLKAGGGETQYF. The V call is TRBV12-2, the J call TRBJ2-5; no DNA check was done on the table's D call, TRBD2. TRBV12-2 is deemed a pseudogene. CDR3 length: 15 residues.

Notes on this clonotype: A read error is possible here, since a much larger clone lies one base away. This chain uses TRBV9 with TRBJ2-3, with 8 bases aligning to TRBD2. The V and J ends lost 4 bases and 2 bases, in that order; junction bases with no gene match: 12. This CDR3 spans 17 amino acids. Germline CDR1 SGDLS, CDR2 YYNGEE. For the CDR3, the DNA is TGTGCCAGCAGCCCTCCCCCGGCGGGAGGAACCACAGATACGCAGTATTTT. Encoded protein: CASSPPPAGGTTDTQYF. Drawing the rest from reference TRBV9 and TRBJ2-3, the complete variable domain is DSGVTQTPKHLITATGQRVTLRCSPRSGDLSVYWYQQSLDQGLQFLIQYYNGEERAKGNILERFSAQQFPDLHSELNLSSLELGDSALYFCASSPPPAGGTTDTQYFGPGTRLTVL.

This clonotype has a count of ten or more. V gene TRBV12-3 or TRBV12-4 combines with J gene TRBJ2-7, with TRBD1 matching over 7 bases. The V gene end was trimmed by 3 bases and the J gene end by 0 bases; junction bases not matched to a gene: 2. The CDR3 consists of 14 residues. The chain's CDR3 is CASSLGDSSYEQYF. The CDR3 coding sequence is TGTGCCAGCAGTTTGGGGGACAGCTCCTACGAGCAGTACTTC.

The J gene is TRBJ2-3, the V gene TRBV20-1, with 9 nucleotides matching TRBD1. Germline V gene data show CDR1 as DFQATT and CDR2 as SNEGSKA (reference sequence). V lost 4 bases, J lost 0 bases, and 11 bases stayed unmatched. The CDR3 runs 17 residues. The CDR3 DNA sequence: TGCAGTGCTACCCGGACAGGGGTTTCCAGTAGCACAGATACGCAGTATTTT. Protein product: CSATRTGVSSSTDTQYF.

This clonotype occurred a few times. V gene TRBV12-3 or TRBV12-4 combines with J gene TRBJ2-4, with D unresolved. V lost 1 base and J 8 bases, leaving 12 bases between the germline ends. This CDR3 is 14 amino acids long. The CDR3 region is CASSLGQPMYIQYF. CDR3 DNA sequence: TGTGCCAGCAGTTTAGGGCAGCCAATGTACATTCAGTACTTC.